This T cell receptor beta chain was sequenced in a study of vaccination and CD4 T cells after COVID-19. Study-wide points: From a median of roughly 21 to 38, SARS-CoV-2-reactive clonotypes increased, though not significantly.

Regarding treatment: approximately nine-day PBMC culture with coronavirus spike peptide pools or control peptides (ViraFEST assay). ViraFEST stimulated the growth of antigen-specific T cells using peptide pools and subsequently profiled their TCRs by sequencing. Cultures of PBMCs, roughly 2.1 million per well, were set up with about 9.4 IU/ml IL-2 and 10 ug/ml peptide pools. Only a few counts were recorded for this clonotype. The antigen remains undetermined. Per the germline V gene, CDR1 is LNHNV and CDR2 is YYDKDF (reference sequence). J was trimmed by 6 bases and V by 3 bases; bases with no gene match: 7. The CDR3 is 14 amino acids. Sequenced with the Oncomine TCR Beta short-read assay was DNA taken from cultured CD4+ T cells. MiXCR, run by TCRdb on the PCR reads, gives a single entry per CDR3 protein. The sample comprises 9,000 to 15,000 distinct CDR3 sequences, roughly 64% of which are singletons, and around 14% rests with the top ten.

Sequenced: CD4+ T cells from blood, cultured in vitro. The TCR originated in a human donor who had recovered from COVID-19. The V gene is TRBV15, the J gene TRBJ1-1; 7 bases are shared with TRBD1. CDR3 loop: CATSRGQRGPEAFF. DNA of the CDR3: TGTGCCACCAGCAGGGGACAGCGCGGGCCTGAAGCTTTCTTT.